One and the same sample provided the 6 T cell receptor beta chains below, sequenced in a study of cytotoxic CD8 clonotypes in ibrutinib-treated CLL. Produced via immunoSEQ multiplex PCR; TCRdb's table is partial and in-frame only. The table has about 140,000 clones, 80% seen once. The sequenced sample was PBMCs, obtained after 36 months of ibrutinib treatment. Source of these receptors: a human donor with chronic lymphocytic leukemia.

This clone was found once. J is TRBJ1-2 and V is TRBV19; possibly TRBD1 for D (6 bases). The CDR3 has 15 amino acids. V shed 4 bases and J shed 8 bases, with 20 bases lying between them. CDR1 is LNHDA and CDR2 is SQIVND in the germline V gene (reference sequence). CDR3: CASSSVGQPPWGYTF. Written as DNA, the CDR3 is TGTGCCAGTAGTAGCGTCGGACAGCCGCCTTGGGGCTACACCTTC.

The V gene is TRBV18, the J gene TRBJ2-7, with unresolved D. CDR3 length equals 14 residues. Trimming removed 2 bases from V and 0 bases from J, with 8 bases in between. The germline gives CDR1 KGHSH, CDR2 LQKENI. CDR3 sequence (DNA): TGTGCCAGCTCACCAGGTCCGAACTCCTACGAGCAGTACTTC. Translated, it gives CASSPGPNSYEQYF.

This rearrangement joins TRBV28 to TRBJ2-4; 8 bases agree with TRBD1. V lost 5 bases to trimming and J lost 1 base; unmatched junction nucleotides: 1. This CDR3 is built from 14 residues. CDR1 and CDR2 from the germline V gene are MDHEN and SYDVKM. CDR3 DNA sequence: TGTGCCAGCAGTCGACAGGGGGCCAAAAACATTCAGTACTTC. Its translation is CASSRQGAKNIQYF.

The chain couples TRBV11-2 to TRBJ2-2, with 8 nucleotides matching TRBD1. J was trimmed by 6 bases and V by 4 bases; bases with no gene match: 4. The V gene's germline CDR1 is SGHAT and CDR2 FQNNGV. CDR3 length: 14 amino acids. The CDR3 DNA reads as TGTGCCAGCAGCTGGCGGGACAGGCCCGGGGAGCTGTTTTTT. It codes for CASSWRDRPGELFF. The full variable domain, in which reference TRBV11-2 and TRBJ2-2 provide the parts outside the CDR3, is EAGVAQSPRYKIIEKRQSVAFWCNPISGHATLYWYQQILGQGPKLLIQFQNNGVVDDSQLPKDRFSAERLKGVDSTLKIQPAKLEDSAVYLCASSWRDRPGELFFGEGSRLTVL.

This clone was counted only a few times. This sequence joins TRBV19 and TRBJ1-4; D remains unclear. V lost 7 bases and J 5 bases, leaving 11 bases between the germline ends. CDR1 and CDR2 (germline): LNHDA, SQIVND (reference sequence). The CDR3 length is 13 residues. CDR3 nucleotide sequence: TGTGCCAGTAAGGGCCTGGGGAATGAAAAACTGTTTTTT. Encoded protein: CASKGLGNEKLFF.

This chain joins TRBV10-3 and TRBJ2-5; D possibly corresponds to TRBD2 (6 bases). Trimming removed 6 bases at V and 5 bases at J, with 13 bases between. This CDR3 has 13 amino acids. Germline V CDR1 and CDR2: ENHRY, SYGVKD. DNA for the CDR3: TGTGCCATCAGGGGCGGGGCGGGGGAGACCCAGTACTTC. This translates into CAIRGGAGETQYF.